A selection of T cell receptor beta chains follows, all from one sample in a study of shared clonotypes between healthy human individuals. Data came from immunoSEQ multiplex PCR; TCRdb stores just in-frame clones and leaves some out. The data contain 980,000 or so clones, approximately 76% of them singletons. The sample taken for sequencing was memory CD4+ T cells sorted from blood. Receptor source: a man aged 18 to 29 in good health. CDR3s include the opening cysteine and the closing phenylalanine or tryptophan. Each record gives: CDR3 DNA, CDR3 protein, J gene, D gene, V gene, clone size. D genes are given only for firm matches. Size values are once, few and many counts, or a class for expanded clones, and some rows have none.

CDR3nt: TGTGCCAGCAGCTTTAGCGGAGATACGCAGTATTTT
CDR3aa: CASSFSGDTQYF
j_gene: TRBJ2-3
d_gene: NA
v_gene: TRBV7-9
abundance: NA

CDR3nt: TGTGCCAGCAGCCCAAGGGGGGGCGGCACAGATACGCAGTATTTT
CDR3aa: CASSPRGGGTDTQYF
j_gene: TRBJ2-3
d_gene: NA
v_gene: TRBV7-2
abundance: NA

CDR3nt: TGTGCCAGCAGCTTTCCGGGACAGGGTAGACAAGCCATATATTTT
CDR3aa: CASSFPGQGRQAIYF
j_gene: TRBJ1-3
d_gene: TRBD1
v_gene: TRBV11-2
abundance: NA

CDR3nt: TGCGCCAGCAGCCAAGTCGAGATTAGCAATCAGCCCCAGCATTTT
CDR3aa: CASSQVEISNQPQHF
j_gene: TRBJ1-5
d_gene: NA
v_gene: TRBV4-1
abundance: NA

CDR3nt: TGTGCCAGTAGTAGCACAGGGAATCAGCCCCAGCATTTT
CDR3aa: CASSSTGNQPQHF
j_gene: TRBJ1-5
d_gene: NA
v_gene: TRBV19
abundance: NA

CDR3nt: TGTGCCAGCAGTGAACAGGGACTAGAAACAGATACGCAGTATTTT
CDR3aa: CASSEQGLETDTQYF
j_gene: TRBJ2-3
d_gene: TRBD2
v_gene: TRBV6-1
abundance: NA

CDR3nt: TGTGCCAGCAGTGTAGGGCAGATCAATTCACCCCTCCACTTT
CDR3aa: CASSVGQINSPLHF
j_gene: TRBJ1-6
d_gene: NA
v_gene: TRBV6-1
abundance: NA

CDR3nt: TGTGCCAGCGGCCCCGGGACAGGGGATGAAAAACTGTTTTTT
CDR3aa: CASGPGTGDEKLFF
j_gene: TRBJ1-4
d_gene: TRBD1
v_gene: TRBV9
abundance: NA

CDR3nt: TGTGCCAGCATCTCAAGGGTTAGTTCACCCCTCCACTTT
CDR3aa: CASISRVSSPLHF
j_gene: TRBJ1-6
d_gene: NA
v_gene: TRBV27
abundance: NA

CDR3nt: TGTGCCAGCAGGGAGTGGAATGGCTACACCTTC
CDR3aa: CASREWNGYTF
j_gene: TRBJ1-2
d_gene: NA
v_gene: TRBV6-1
abundance: few

CDR3nt: TGTGCCAGCAGCGCGGGACAGGGGTATTCACCCCTCCACTTT
CDR3aa: CASSAGQGYSPLHF
j_gene: TRBJ1-6
d_gene: TRBD1
v_gene: TRBV7-6
abundance: NA

CDR3nt: TGTGCCAGCAGGGAGGACAGGGGCTTCTCCTACGAGCAGTACTTC
CDR3aa: CASREDRGFSYEQYF
j_gene: TRBJ2-7
d_gene: TRBD1
v_gene: TRBV6-1
abundance: NA

CDR3nt: TGTGCCAGCAGCTTGTTGGGGGGGCCGTACGAGCAGTACTTC
CDR3aa: CASSLLGGPYEQYF
j_gene: TRBJ2-7
d_gene: NA
v_gene: TRBV7-2
abundance: NA

CDR3nt: TGCGCCAGCAGCCAAGCTAGCGGGAGAGGGACAGATACGCAGTATTTT
CDR3aa: CASSQASGRGTDTQYF
j_gene: TRBJ2-3
d_gene: TRBD2
v_gene: TRBV4-3
abundance: NA

CDR3nt: TGTGCCAGCAGCCAGCCTGGGGGGCTGTTTCGGATGAACACTGAAGCTTTCTTT
CDR3aa: CASSQPGGLFRMNTEAFF
j_gene: TRBJ1-1
d_gene: NA
v_gene: TRBV28
abundance: many

CDR3nt: TGTGCCAGCAGTCTTACAGGGGATAGCAATCAGCCCCAGCATTTT
CDR3aa: CASSLTGDSNQPQHF
j_gene: TRBJ1-5
d_gene: TRBD1
v_gene: TRBV6-5
abundance: once

CDR3nt: TGCGCCAGCAGTGAATCCCAGGGTCTATATTACGAGCAGTACTTC
CDR3aa: CASSESQGLYYEQYF
j_gene: TRBJ2-7
d_gene: NA
v_gene: TRBV6-1
abundance: NA

CDR3nt: TGTGCCAGCGGGGGGGCGGTCACAGATACGCAGTATTTT
CDR3aa: CASGGAVTDTQYF
j_gene: TRBJ2-3
d_gene: NA
v_gene: TRBV2
abundance: few

CDR3nt: TGTGCCAGCAGTTTCCGCGGACAGGGGAGGGGCTACACCTTC
CDR3aa: CASSFRGQGRGYTF
j_gene: TRBJ1-2
d_gene: TRBD1
v_gene: TRBV27
abundance: NA

CDR3nt: TGTGCCAGCAGCGTAGTAGCGGGAGGGAACTACAATGAGCAGTTCTTC
CDR3aa: CASSVVAGGNYNEQFF
j_gene: TRBJ2-1
d_gene: TRBD2
v_gene: TRBV9
abundance: NA

CDR3nt: TGTGCCAGCAGGTTGGATAGCAATCAGCCCCAGCATTTT
CDR3aa: CASRLDSNQPQHF
j_gene: TRBJ1-5
d_gene: NA
v_gene: TRBV6-5
abundance: NA

CDR3nt: TGTGCCAGCAGCATCTCTGGGGCCAACGTCCTGACTTTC
CDR3aa: CASSISGANVLTF
j_gene: TRBJ2-6
d_gene: NA
v_gene: TRBV9
abundance: few

CDR3nt: TGTGCCTGGAGTGTTCCGGGGGTCGGGGCAAATGAAAAACTGTTTTTT
CDR3aa: CAWSVPGVGANEKLFF
j_gene: TRBJ1-4
d_gene: NA
v_gene: TRBV30
abundance: NA

CDR3nt: TGTGCCAGTAAATCAGGGGCTGGGGCCAACGTCCTGACTTTC
CDR3aa: CASKSGAGANVLTF
j_gene: TRBJ2-6
d_gene: NA
v_gene: TRBV19
abundance: NA

CDR3nt: TGTGCCAGCAGCCCCTCAGGGGGTTCGTCCGATACGCAGTATTTT
CDR3aa: CASSPSGGSSDTQYF
j_gene: TRBJ2-3
d_gene: TRBD1
v_gene: TRBV9
abundance: NA

CDR3nt: TGTGCCAGCAGCGCTCTGGAACAGGGACGGCGGGACGGGACACCGAGAGATACGCAGTATTTT
CDR3aa: CASSALEQGRRDGTPRDTQYF
j_gene: TRBJ2-3
d_gene: NA
v_gene: TRBV9
abundance: NA

CDR3nt: TGTGCCAGCAGCGGAAAGGGCAGGGCGACCTACGAGCAGTACTTC
CDR3aa: CASSGKGRATYEQYF
j_gene: TRBJ2-7
d_gene: NA
v_gene: TRBV5-6
abundance: few

CDR3nt: TGTGCCAGCAGCCCGGACAGGGCTAGTTCACCCCTCCACTTT
CDR3aa: CASSPDRASSPLHF
j_gene: TRBJ1-6
d_gene: TRBD1
v_gene: TRBV5-4
abundance: NA

CDR3nt: TGTGCTAGTGGGCTCGGGGGGTATAGCAATCAGCCCCAGCATTTT
CDR3aa: CASGLGGYSNQPQHF
j_gene: TRBJ1-5
d_gene: NA
v_gene: TRBV12-5
abundance: NA

CDR3nt: TGTGCCAGCAGCTTAGATGGGGGCATGGAGACCCAGTACTTC
CDR3aa: CASSLDGGMETQYF
j_gene: TRBJ2-5
d_gene: NA
v_gene: TRBV7-9
abundance: once

CDR3nt: TGCAGCGTTCCCGGGACACGCCGGGACAATGAGCAGTTCTTC
CDR3aa: CSVPGTRRDNEQFF
j_gene: TRBJ2-1
d_gene: NA
v_gene: TRBV29-1
abundance: NA

CDR3nt: TGTGCCAGCAGCCACACAGGGGTAGGAGGAAACACCATATATTTT
CDR3aa: CASSHTGVGGNTIYF
j_gene: TRBJ1-3
d_gene: TRBD1
v_gene: TRBV14
abundance: NA

CDR3nt: TGCGCCAGCAGCCACTTAGGGGGGGCTAATGAAAAACTGTTTTTT
CDR3aa: CASSHLGGANEKLFF
j_gene: TRBJ1-4
d_gene: NA
v_gene: TRBV4-1
abundance: NA

CDR3nt: TGCAGCTTCTTGACTAGCGGGGGCCAAGAGACCCAGTACTTC
CDR3aa: CSFLTSGGQETQYF
j_gene: TRBJ2-5
d_gene: TRBD2
v_gene: TRBV29-1
abundance: NA

CDR3nt: TGCGCCAGCTTCCAGGGGGACACCGGGGAGCTGTTTTTT
CDR3aa: CASFQGDTGELFF
j_gene: TRBJ2-2
d_gene: TRBD1
v_gene: TRBV5-1
abundance: NA

CDR3nt: TGTGCCAGCAGCTTAAGCCCCCCAGGGACTGGAAACACCATATATTTT
CDR3aa: CASSLSPPGTGNTIYF
j_gene: TRBJ1-3
d_gene: NA
v_gene: TRBV7-3
abundance: NA

CDR3nt: TGTGCCAGCAGTTACTCGGTAGCGGCCGGGGAGCTGTTTTTT
CDR3aa: CASSYSVAAGELFF
j_gene: TRBJ2-2
d_gene: NA
v_gene: TRBV6-5
abundance: NA

CDR3nt: TGTGCCAGCAGTGAAGAAACTGCGGCAGGGACCCAGTACTTC
CDR3aa: CASSEETAAGTQYF
j_gene: TRBJ2-5
d_gene: NA
v_gene: TRBV2
abundance: NA

CDR3nt: TGTGCCAGCAGCGCTCGAATCCCCGATGGCTACGAGCAGTACTTC
CDR3aa: CASSARIPDGYEQYF
j_gene: TRBJ2-7
d_gene: NA
v_gene: TRBV7-8
abundance: NA

CDR3nt: TGTGCCAGCAGCGTAGCAGGGGACAATTCACCCCTCCACTTT
CDR3aa: CASSVAGDNSPLHF
j_gene: TRBJ1-6
d_gene: NA
v_gene: TRBV9
abundance: NA

CDR3nt: TGTGCTAGTGGTTTGGGCCGGGACGGAGGCTACGAGCAGTACTTC
CDR3aa: CASGLGRDGGYEQYF
j_gene: TRBJ2-7
d_gene: NA
v_gene: TRBV12-5
abundance: NA

CDR3nt: TGTGCCAGCAGTTGGGGAGAGAACAATCAGCCCCAGCATTTT
CDR3aa: CASSWGENNQPQHF
j_gene: TRBJ1-5
d_gene: NA
v_gene: TRBV2
abundance: NA

CDR3nt: TGTGCCAGCTCACCACCGGGACAGGAGAACACCGGGGAGCTGTTTTTT
CDR3aa: CASSPPGQENTGELFF
j_gene: TRBJ2-2
d_gene: TRBD1
v_gene: TRBV18
abundance: NA

CDR3nt: TGTGCCAGCAGCTTAGGGCCAGGGGCTTACGAGCAGTACTTC
CDR3aa: CASSLGPGAYEQYF
j_gene: TRBJ2-7
d_gene: NA
v_gene: TRBV11-2
abundance: NA

CDR3nt: TGTGCCAGCACCACTGGGCGAGGGAGAGGCACTGAAGCTTTCTTT
CDR3aa: CASTTGRGRGTEAFF
j_gene: TRBJ1-1
d_gene: NA
v_gene: TRBV7-2
abundance: NA

CDR3nt: TGCGCCAGCAGCCCTTCCCTAGCGGGAGTAGATACGCAGTATTTT
CDR3aa: CASSPSLAGVDTQYF
j_gene: TRBJ2-3
d_gene: TRBD2
v_gene: TRBV5-1
abundance: NA

CDR3nt: TGTGCCAGCAGTGGACGAACCCAAGAGACCCAGTACTTC
CDR3aa: CASSGRTQETQYF
j_gene: TRBJ2-5
d_gene: NA
v_gene: TRBV6-6
abundance: NA

CDR3nt: TGTGCCTGGAGTGCGACAGAAGCCGGGGAGCTGTTTTTT
CDR3aa: CAWSATEAGELFF
j_gene: TRBJ2-2
d_gene: NA
v_gene: TRBV30
abundance: few

CDR3nt: TGTGCCAGCAGCCAAGCTAGCGGGAGGTTCTCCTACAATGAGCAGTTCTTC
CDR3aa: CASSQASGRFSYNEQFF
j_gene: TRBJ2-1
d_gene: TRBD2
v_gene: TRBV14
abundance: few

CDR3nt: TGTGCCAGTAGTATGACCGGGACGCATTCCTACGAGCAGTACTTC
CDR3aa: CASSMTGTHSYEQYF
j_gene: TRBJ2-7
d_gene: NA
v_gene: TRBV19
abundance: NA

CDR3nt: TGTGCCAGCAGCCGTGATGTTAGCGGGGGGGGCATTCAGACGCAGTATTTT
CDR3aa: CASSRDVSGGGIQTQYF
j_gene: TRBJ2-3
d_gene: TRBD2
v_gene: TRBV5-4
abundance: NA

CDR3nt: TGTGCCAGCAGAGGGGAGGGACGTGGAGAGACCCAGTACTTC
CDR3aa: CASRGEGRGETQYF
j_gene: TRBJ2-5
d_gene: TRBD2
v_gene: TRBV27
abundance: NA